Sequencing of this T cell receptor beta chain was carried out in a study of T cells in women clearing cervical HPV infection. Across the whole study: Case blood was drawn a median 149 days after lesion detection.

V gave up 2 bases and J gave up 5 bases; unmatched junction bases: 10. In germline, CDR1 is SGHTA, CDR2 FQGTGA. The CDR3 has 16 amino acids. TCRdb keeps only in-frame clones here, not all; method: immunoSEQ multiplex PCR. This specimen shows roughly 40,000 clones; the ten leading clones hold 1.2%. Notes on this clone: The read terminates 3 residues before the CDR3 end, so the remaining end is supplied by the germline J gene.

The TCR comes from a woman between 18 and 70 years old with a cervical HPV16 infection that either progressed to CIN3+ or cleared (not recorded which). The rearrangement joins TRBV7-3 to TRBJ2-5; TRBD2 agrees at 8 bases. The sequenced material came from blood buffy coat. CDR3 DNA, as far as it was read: TGTGCCAGCAGCTTACGTGGCGGGAGGTTAGGGGAGACC. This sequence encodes CASSLRGGRLGET. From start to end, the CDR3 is CASSLRGGRLGETQYF. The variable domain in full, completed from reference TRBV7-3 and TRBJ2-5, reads GAGVSQTPSNKVTEKGKYVELRCDPISGHTALYWYRQSLGQGPEFLIYFQGTGAADDSGLPNDRFFAVRPEGSVSTLKIQRTERGDSAVYLCASSLRGGRLGETQYFGPGTRLLVL.